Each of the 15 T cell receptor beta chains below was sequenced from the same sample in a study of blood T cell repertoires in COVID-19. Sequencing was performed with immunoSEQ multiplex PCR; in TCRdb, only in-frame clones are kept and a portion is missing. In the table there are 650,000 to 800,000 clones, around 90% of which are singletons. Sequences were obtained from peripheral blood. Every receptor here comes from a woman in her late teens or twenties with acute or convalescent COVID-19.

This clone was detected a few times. The CDR3: CASSLIGGGVYEQYF. The CDR3 DNA sequence: TGTGCCAGCAGTCTCATCGGCGGGGGGGTCTACGAGCAGTACTTC. V gene TRBV6-2 or TRBV6-3 combines with J gene TRBJ2-7, with 9 bases fitting TRBD2. Unmatched junction bases numbered 8, after V lost 5 bases and J lost 3 bases. This CDR3 is built from 15 residues. Germline V lookup: CDR1 MNHEY, CDR2 SVGEGT.

The chain's CDR3 is CASSFSGLNEKLFF. In DNA form, the CDR3 reads TGCGCCAGCAGCTTTTCAGGACTTAATGAAAAACTGTTTTTT. The V gene is TRBV5-1, the J gene TRBJ1-4; D uncertain. The CDR3 extends over 14 amino acids. Germline V lookup: CDR1 SGHRS, CDR2 YFSETQ. Trimming pared 2 bases from V and 4 bases from J, leaving 9 bases between.

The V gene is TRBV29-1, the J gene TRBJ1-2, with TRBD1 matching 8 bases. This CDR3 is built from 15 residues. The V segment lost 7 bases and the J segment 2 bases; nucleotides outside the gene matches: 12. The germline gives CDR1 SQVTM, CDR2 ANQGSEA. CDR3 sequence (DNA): TGCAGCGCTCACTTTAGGGCAGGGGGCAACTATGGCTACACCTTC. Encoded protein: CSAHFRAGGNYGYTF.

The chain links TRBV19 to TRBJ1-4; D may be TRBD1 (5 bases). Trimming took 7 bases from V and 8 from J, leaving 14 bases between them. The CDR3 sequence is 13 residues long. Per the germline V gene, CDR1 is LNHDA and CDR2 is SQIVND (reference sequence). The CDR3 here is CASNPAGDEKLFF. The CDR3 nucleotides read TGTGCCAGTAACCCCGCGGGGGACGAAAAACTGTTTTTT.

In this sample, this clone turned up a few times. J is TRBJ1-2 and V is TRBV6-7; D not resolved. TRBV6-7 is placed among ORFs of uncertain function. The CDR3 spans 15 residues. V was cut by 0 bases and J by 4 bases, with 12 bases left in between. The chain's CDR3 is CASSYSSCSGYGYTF. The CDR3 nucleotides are TGTGCCAGCAGTTACTCGAGTTGTAGTGGCTATGGCTACACCTTC.

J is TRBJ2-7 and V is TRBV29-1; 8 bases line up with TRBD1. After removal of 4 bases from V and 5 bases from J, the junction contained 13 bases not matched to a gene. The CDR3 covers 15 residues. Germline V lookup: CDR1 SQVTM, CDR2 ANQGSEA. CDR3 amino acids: CSVAPVDRVINEQYF. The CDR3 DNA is TGCAGCGTTGCCCCGGTGGACAGGGTAATAAACGAGCAGTACTTC.

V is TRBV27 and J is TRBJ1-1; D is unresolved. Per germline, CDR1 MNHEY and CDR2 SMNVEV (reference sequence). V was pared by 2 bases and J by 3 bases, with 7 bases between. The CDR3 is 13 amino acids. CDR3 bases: TGTGCCAGCAGTTTAGGAGCGGACACTGAAGCTTTCTTT. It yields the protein CASSLGADTEAFF.

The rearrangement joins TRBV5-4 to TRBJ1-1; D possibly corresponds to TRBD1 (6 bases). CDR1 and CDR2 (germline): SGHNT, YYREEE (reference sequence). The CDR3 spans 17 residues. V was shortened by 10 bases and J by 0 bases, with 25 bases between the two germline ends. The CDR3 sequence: CASPGFNRADMNTEAFF. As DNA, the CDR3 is TGTGCCTCACCTGGGTTTAACAGGGCCGATATGAACACTGAAGCTTTCTTT.

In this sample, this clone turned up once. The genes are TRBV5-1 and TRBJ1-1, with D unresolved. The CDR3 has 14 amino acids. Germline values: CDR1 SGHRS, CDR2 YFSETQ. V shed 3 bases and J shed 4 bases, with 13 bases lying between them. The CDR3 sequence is CASSSHVTGTEAFF. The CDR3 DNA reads TGCGCCAGCAGCTCCCATGTCACCGGCACTGAAGCTTTCTTT.

CDR3 nucleotide sequence: TGTGCCAGCAGCCACAACACAGATACGCAGTATTTT. Translated: CASSHNTDTQYF. The V call is TRBV3-1 (or the pseudogene TRBV3-2), the J call TRBJ2-3; no clear D. Germline V CDR1 and CDR2: LGHDT, YNNKEL (reference sequence). The V and J ends lost 3 bases and 2 bases respectively, with 3 bases between them. The CDR3 is made up of 12 amino acids.

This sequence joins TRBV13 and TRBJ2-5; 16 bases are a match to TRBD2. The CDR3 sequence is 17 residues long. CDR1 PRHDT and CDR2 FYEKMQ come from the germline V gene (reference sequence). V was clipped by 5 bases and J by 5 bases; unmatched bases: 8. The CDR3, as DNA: TGTGCCAGCAGCCCCGGGACTAGCGGGGGGGCGTGGGAGACCCAGTACTTC. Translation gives CASSPGTSGGAWETQYF.

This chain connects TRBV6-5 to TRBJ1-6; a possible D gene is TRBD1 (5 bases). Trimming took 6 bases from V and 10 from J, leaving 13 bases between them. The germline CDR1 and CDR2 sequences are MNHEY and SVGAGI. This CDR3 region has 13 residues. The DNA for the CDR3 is TGTGCCAGCAGGGAGAGTAGGGGCTCACCCCTCCACTTT. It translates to CASRESRGSPLHF.

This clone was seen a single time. CDR3 region: CASSEAGSLGTEAFF. The CDR3 DNA follows: TGTGCCAGCAGTGAAGCGGGCAGCCTGGGCACTGAAGCTTTCTTT. The chain employs TRBV2 and TRBJ1-1; no clear D gene. This CDR3 comprises 15 residues. Trimming pared 0 bases from V and 4 bases from J, leaving 12 bases between. Germline V lookup: CDR1 SNHLY, CDR2 FYNNEI.

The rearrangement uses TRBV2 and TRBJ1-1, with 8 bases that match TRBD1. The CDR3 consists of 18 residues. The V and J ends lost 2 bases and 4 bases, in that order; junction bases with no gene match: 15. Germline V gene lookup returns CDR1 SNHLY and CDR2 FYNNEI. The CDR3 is CASSESVWTGFRSTEAFF. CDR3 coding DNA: TGTGCCAGCAGTGAATCTGTGTGGACAGGGTTTCGGTCCACTGAAGCTTTCTTT.

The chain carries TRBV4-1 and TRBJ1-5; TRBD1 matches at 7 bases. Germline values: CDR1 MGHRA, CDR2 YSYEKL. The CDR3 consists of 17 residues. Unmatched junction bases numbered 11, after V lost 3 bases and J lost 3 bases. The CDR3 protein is CASSHPGQARYNQPQHF. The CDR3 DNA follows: TGCGCCAGCAGCCACCCCGGACAGGCCCGATACAATCAGCCCCAGCATTTT.